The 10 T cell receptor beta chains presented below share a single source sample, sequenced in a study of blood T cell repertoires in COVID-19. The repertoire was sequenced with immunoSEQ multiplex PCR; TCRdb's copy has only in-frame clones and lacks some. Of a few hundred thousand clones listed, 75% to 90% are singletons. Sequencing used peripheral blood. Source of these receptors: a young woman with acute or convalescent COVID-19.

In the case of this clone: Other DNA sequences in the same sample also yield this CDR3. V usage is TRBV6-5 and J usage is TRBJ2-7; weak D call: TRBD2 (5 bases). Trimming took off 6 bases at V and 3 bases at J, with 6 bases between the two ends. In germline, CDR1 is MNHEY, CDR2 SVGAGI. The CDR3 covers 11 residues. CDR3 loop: CASSRGYEQYF. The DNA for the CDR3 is TGTGCCAGCAGCCGGGGCTACGAGCAGTACTTC.

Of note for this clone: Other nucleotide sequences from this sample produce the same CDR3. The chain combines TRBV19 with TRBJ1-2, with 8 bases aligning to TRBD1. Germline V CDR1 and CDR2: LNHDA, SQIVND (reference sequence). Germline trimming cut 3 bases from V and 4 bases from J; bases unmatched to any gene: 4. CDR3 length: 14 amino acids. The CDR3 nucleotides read TGTGCCAGTAGTATCGGACAGGGATCCTATGGCTACACCTTC. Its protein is CASSIGQGSYGYTF.

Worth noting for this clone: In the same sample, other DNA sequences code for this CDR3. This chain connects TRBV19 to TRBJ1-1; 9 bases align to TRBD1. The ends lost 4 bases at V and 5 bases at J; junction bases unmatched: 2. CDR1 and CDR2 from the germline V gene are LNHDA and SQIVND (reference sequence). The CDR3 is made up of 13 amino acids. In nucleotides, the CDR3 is TGTGCCAGTAGTACACAGGGGGCGACTGAAGCTTTCTTT. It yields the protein CASSTQGATEAFF. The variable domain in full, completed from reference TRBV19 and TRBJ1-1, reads DGGITQSPKYLFRKEGQNVTLSCEQNLNHDAMYWYRQDPGQGLRLIYYSQIVNDFQKGDIAEGYSVSREKKESFPLTVTSAQKNPTAFYLCASSTQGATEAFFGQGTRLTVV.

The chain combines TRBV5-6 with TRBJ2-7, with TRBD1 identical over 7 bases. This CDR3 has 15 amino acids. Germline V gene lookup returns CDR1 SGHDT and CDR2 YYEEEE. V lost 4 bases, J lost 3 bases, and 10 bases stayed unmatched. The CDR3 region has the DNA TGTGCCAGCAGCGCAGGGGGTAGGGGGCTCTACGAGCAGTACTTC. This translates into CASSAGGRGLYEQYF. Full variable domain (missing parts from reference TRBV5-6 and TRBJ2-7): DAGVTQSPTHLIKTRGQQVTLRCSPKSGHDTVSWYQQALGQGPQFIFQYYEEEERQRGNFPDRFSGHQFPNYSSELNVNALLLGDSALYLCASSAGGRGLYEQYFGPGTRLTVT.

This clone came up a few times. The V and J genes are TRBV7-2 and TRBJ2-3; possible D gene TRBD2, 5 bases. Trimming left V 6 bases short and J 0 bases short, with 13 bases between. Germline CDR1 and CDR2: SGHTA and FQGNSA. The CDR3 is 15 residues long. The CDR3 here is CASSWTGASTDTQYF. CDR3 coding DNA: TGTGCCAGCAGTTGGACTGGCGCTAGCACAGATACGCAGTATTTT.

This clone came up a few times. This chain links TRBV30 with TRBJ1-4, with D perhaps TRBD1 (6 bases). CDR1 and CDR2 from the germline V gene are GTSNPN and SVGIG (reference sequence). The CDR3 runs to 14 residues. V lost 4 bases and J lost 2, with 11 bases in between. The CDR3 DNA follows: TGTGCCTGGATGACACAGGGTACTAATGAAAAACTGTTTTTT. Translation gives CAWMTQGTNEKLFF.

CDR3 in DNA: TGCGCCAGCAGCTTGGATCCGGCGGCAACTAATGAAAAACTGTTTTTT. Its translation is CASSLDPAATNEKLFF. The chain couples TRBV5-1 to TRBJ1-4; D gene uncertain. The CDR3 sequence is 16 residues long. V was trimmed by 0 bases and J by 0 bases, leaving 9 bases between them. Per the germline V gene, CDR1 is SGHRS and CDR2 is YFSETQ.

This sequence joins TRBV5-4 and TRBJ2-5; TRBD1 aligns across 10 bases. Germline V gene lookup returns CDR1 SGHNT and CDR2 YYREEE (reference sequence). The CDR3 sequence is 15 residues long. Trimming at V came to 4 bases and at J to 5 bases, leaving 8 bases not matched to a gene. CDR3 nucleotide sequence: TGTGCCAGCAGCACGGACAGGGGGATAAGGGAGACCCAGTACTTC. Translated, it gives CASSTDRGIRETQYF.

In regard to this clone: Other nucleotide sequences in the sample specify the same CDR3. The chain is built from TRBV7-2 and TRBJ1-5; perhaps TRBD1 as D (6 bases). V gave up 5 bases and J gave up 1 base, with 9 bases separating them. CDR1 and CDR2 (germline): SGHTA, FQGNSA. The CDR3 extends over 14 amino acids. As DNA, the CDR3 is TGTGCCAGCAGCCTCGGACAGAGCAATCAGCCCCAGCATTTT. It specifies CASSLGQSNQPQHF.

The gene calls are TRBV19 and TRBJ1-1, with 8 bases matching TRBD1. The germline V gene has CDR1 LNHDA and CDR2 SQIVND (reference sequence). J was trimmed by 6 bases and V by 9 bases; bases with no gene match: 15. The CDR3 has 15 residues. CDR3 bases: TGTGCCAGCTCGGTAGACAGGGGCCCCTCCCCTGAAGCTTTCTTT. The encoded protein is CASSVDRGPSPEAFF.